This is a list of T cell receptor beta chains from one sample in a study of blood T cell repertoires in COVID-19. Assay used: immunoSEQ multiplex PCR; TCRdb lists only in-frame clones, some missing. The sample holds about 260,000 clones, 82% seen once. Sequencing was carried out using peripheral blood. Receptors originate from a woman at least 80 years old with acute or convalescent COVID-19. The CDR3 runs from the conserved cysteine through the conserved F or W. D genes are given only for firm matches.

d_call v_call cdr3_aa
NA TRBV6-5 CASSYNSGVGAFF
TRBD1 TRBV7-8 CASSLVDRGGTEAFF
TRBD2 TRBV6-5 CASTGRGGSTQYF
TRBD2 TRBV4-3 CASSQDAQRGNTGELFF
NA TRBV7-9 CASSVRQVPNTEAFF
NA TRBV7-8 CASSRGRTGSYEQYF
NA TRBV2 CASSSQVDYGYTF
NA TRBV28 CASIVGGSSYEQYF
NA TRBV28 CASSLQVVDEKLFF
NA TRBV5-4 CASSLRQSQETQYF
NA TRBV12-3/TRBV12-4 CASSPSRSTEAFF
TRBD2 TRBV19 CATQEAAGGPYEQYF
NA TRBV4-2 CASSQDKLGRGDSGNTIYF
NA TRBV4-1 CASSQEAGGQGNTGELFF
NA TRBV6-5 CASSPQGRPTDTQYF
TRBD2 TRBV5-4 CASRAHSGNNEQFF
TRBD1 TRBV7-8 CASSSRDRVAGNTIYF
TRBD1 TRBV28 CASSGTGGRGTQYF
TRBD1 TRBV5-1 CASSLDRGTQETQYF
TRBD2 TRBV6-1 CASSEGRTSGGWSSDTQYF
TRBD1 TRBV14 CASSQVGTGGTPLHF
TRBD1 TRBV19 CASSIAGTADQPQHF
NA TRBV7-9 CASSPRSGELAKNIQYF
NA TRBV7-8 CASSLQPGANRPGYEQYF
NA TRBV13 CASSTQTDSFYGYTF
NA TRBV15 CATSWTVRNQPQHF
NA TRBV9 CASSVGQVNTEAFF
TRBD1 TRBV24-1 CATSNPGQGLGNEQFF
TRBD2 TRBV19 CASSRTSGRGALETQYF
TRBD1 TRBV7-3 CASSLSGGAGANVLTF
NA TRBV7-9 CASSLHPTSTDTQYF
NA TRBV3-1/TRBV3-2 CASSQVYINTGELFF
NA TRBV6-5 CASLNRDNEKLFF
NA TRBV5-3 CASQGRGSILNYGYTF
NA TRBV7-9 CASSLYGSGSTYEQYF
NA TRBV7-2 CASSLRTTGRAFF
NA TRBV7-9 CVSSLTGQETQYF
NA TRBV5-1 CASSLVPTYNEQFF
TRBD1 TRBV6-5 CASSWDRGPNYGYTF
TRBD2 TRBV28 CASSSWTSGRGNEQFF
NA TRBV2 CASSGQGNTEAFF
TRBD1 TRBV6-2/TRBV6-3 CASSNNRGSSGNTIYF
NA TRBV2 CASSAREGSAFF
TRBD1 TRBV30 CAWSGGIGGNAWARNTIYF
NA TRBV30 CAWSVRGSSYNSPLHF
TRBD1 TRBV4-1 CASRGTGGGEQFF
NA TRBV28 CASRPTVNTEAFF
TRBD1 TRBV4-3 CASSRGQGAAYEQYF
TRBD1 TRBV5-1 CASSHGDRSSEQYF
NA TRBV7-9 CASGPLLAENQPQHF
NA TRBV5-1 CASSQGFGYTF
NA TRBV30 CAWSGERSGELFF
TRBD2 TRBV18 CASSPGLASDTQYF
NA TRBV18 CASSPRGGKNTGELFF
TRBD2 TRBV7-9 CASSTRTSGVTGELFF
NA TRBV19 CASSDRTAKSYNEQFF
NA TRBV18 CASSSSAGLQPQHF